Following are 22 T cell receptor beta chains from one sample sequenced in a study of blood T cell repertoires in COVID-19. The assay was immunoSEQ multiplex PCR, and TCRdb's table has in-frame clones only and misses some. The sample contains about 380,000 clones, 88% of which appear only once. The source material was PBMCs or T cells enriched from blood (not recorded which). Every receptor here comes from a woman aged 18-29 years who had recovered from COVID-19.

The J gene is TRBJ2-3, the V gene TRBV10-3; TRBD2 agrees at 7 bases. CDR1 ENHRY and CDR2 SYGVKD come from the germline V gene. J gave up 8 bases and V 11 bases, and 10 bases lay outside the gene matches. The CDR3 sequence is 12 residues long. CDR3 bases: TGTGCCGCCTGGGGGGGAGGACTTACGCAGTATTTT. Amino acid sequence: CAAWGGGLTQYF.

This clone came up once. The rearrangement uses TRBV7-3 and TRBJ1-1; 8 positions match TRBD1. The V gene end was trimmed by 1 base and the J gene end by 1 base; junction bases not matched to a gene: 8. Germline-derived CDR1 and CDR2 are SGHTA and FQGTGA. The CDR3 contains 17 residues. CDR3 residues: CASSLNPTGVGNTEAFF. DNA for the CDR3: TGTGCCAGCAGCTTAAACCCGACAGGGGTCGGGAACACTGAAGCTTTCTTT.

This CDR3 reads CASSPRGSSGNTIYF. CDR3 sequence (DNA): TGTGCCAGCTCACCCAGAGGTTCCTCTGGAAACACCATATATTTT. V is TRBV18 and J is TRBJ1-3; D is unresolved. The CDR3 loop spans 15 amino acids. The germline V gene encodes CDR1 KGHSH and CDR2 LQKENI. Trimming cost V 3 bases and J 0 bases, with 9 bases left between them.

The genes are TRBV4-3 and TRBJ1-1, with D possibly matching TRBD1 (6 bases). The CDR3 is 16 amino acids. Germline CDR1 is LGHNA and CDR2 is YSLEER. The germline V and J ends were trimmed by 2 bases and 5 bases, with 18 bases remaining between them. DNA of the CDR3: TGCGCCAGCAGCCAACAGGGGTTGAGGGCTACAACTGAAGCTTTCTTT. Translated, it gives CASSQQGLRATTEAFF.

The chain joins TRBV19 to TRBJ1-5, with TRBD1 matching 9 bases. Germline V gene sequence: CDR1 LNHDA, CDR2 SQIVND (reference sequence). The CDR3 spans 15 residues. The J segment lost 5 bases and the V segment lost 4 bases, leaving 6 bases of the junction unmatched. As DNA, the CDR3 is TGTGCCAGTAGTACTTGGACAGGGGACGATCAGCCCCAGCATTTT. It codes for CASSTWTGDDQPQHF.

The rearrangement joins TRBV19 to TRBJ2-5; 11 bases are a match to TRBD2. This CDR3 is built from 15 residues. Germline loops: CDR1 LNHDA, CDR2 SQIVND (reference sequence). With 9 bases clipped from V and 7 bases from J, the junction kept 13 bases outside the gene matches. The CDR3 here is CASGPSGGLSGTQYF. The CDR3 DNA is TGTGCCAGCGGGCCTAGCGGGGGGCTGTCAGGGACCCAGTACTTC.

The V gene is TRBV7-9, the J gene TRBJ1-1, with D tentatively TRBD1 (5 bases). Deletions cut 5 bases from V and 8 bases from J, with 12 bases between. The CDR3 sequence is 12 residues long. Germline CDR1 reads SEHNR; CDR2 reads FQNEAQ (reference sequence). The CDR3 sequence: CASSPDMIEAFF. CDR3 DNA sequence: TGTGCCAGCAGCCCGGACATGATCGAAGCTTTCTTT.

The chain combines TRBV15 with TRBJ2-3; D unclear. This CDR3 is 16 amino acids long. Trimming stripped 0 bases from V and 1 base from J, with 11 bases between. Germline V gene sequence: CDR1 LNHNV, CDR2 YYDKDF (reference sequence). As DNA, the CDR3 is TGTGCCACCAGCAGAGATAGGTCCAGGCGCACAGATACGCAGTATTTT. Protein sequence: CATSRDRSRRTDTQYF. Drawing the rest from reference TRBV15 and TRBJ2-3, the complete variable domain is DAMVIQNPRYQVTQFGKPVTLSCSQTLNHNVMYWYQQKSSQAPKLLFHYYDKDFNNEADTPDNFQSRRPNTSFCFLDIRSPGLGDTAMYLCATSRDRSRRTDTQYFGPGTRLTVL.

The gene calls are TRBV28 and TRBJ2-7, with 7 bases matching TRBD2. The CDR3 spans 13 residues. Germline V lookup: CDR1 MDHEN, CDR2 SYDVKM. J was trimmed by 5 bases and V by 2 bases; bases with no gene match: 3. The CDR3 is CASSLMGRDEQYF. The CDR3 DNA sequence: TGTGCCAGCAGTTTAATGGGGAGGGACGAGCAGTACTTC.

The chain joins TRBV2 to TRBJ1-3; D gene ambiguous. The CDR3 length is 15 residues. CDR1 SNHLY and CDR2 FYNNEI come from the germline V gene. The V and J ends lost 7 bases and 0 bases respectively, with 13 bases between them. The CDR3 coding sequence is TGTGCCAGCAACAAGGACTTGAGCTCTGGAAACACCATATATTTT. Translated: CASNKDLSSGNTIYF. The full variable domain, completed using reference TRBV2 and TRBJ1-3, is EPEVTQTPSHQVTQMGQEVILRCVPISNHLYFYWYRQILGQKVEFLVSFYNNEISEKSEIFDDQFSVERPDGSNFTLKIRSTKLEDSAMYFCASNKDLSSGNTIYFGEGSWLTVV.

This chain links TRBV7-8 with TRBJ2-3, with a weak D call TRBD2 (6 bases). The germline V gene has CDR1 SGHVS and CDR2 FQNEAQ. Trimming pared 5 bases from V and 2 bases from J, leaving 14 bases between. The CDR3 runs 15 residues. The CDR3 nucleotides are TGTGCCAGCAGCCTAAGGGGCGGGACCACAGATACGCAGTATTTT. It is translated as CASSLRGGTTDTQYF.

This chain uses TRBV19 with TRBJ1-6, with 7 bases aligning to TRBD1. The germline gives CDR1 LNHDA, CDR2 SQIVND (reference sequence). The CDR3 extends over 16 amino acids. J was trimmed by 4 bases and V by 7 bases; bases with no gene match: 10. The CDR3 bases are TGTGCCAGTACTATGGGGACAGCAAGTTATAATTCACCCCTCCACTTT. It yields the protein CASTMGTASYNSPLHF.

CDR3 region: CASSLVQGGTEAFF. The CDR3 coding sequence is TGTGCCAGCAGCTTGGTACAGGGTGGTACTGAAGCTTTCTTT. The V call is TRBV5-6, the J call TRBJ1-1; D is perhaps TRBD1 (6 bases). The germline CDR1 and CDR2 sequences are SGHDT and YYEEEE. Trimming stripped 0 bases from V and 5 bases from J, with 11 bases between. The CDR3 consists of 14 residues.

The chain has TRBV30 and TRBJ2-7, with TRBD2 as a possible D gene (5 bases). CDR1 and CDR2 from the germline V gene are GTSNPN and SVGIG (reference sequence). The length of the CDR3 is 12 residues. Trimming pared 2 bases from V and 7 bases from J, leaving 12 bases between. CDR3 in DNA: TGTGCCTGGAGTAACGAGGGCCGGGAGCAGTACTTC. Amino acid sequence: CAWSNEGREQYF.

This chain uses TRBV10-2 with TRBJ1-2; no firm D call. Trimming cost V 3 bases and J 7 bases, with 9 bases left between them. Germline lookup yields CDR1 WSHSY and CDR2 SAAADI. This CDR3 contains 12 residues. The CDR3 sequence: CASSDSGVGYTF. The CDR3, as DNA: TGCGCCAGCAGTGATTCCGGAGTTGGCTACACCTTC.

The chain recombines TRBV7-9 with TRBJ1-1; 8 nucleotides match TRBD1. This CDR3 comprises 17 residues. V shed 2 bases, J shed 11 bases, and the junction held 19 bases outside the gene matches. Germline values: CDR1 SEHNR, CDR2 FQNEAQ (reference sequence). The DNA of the CDR3 is TGTGCCAGCAGCTTAATGCTAGTTCAGACAGGGGATGAAATGGCTTTCTTT. Protein product: CASSLMLVQTGDEMAFF.

This chain uses TRBV4-1 with TRBJ1-5; D uncertain. CDR3 size: 15 residues. Germline V lookup: CDR1 MGHRA, CDR2 YSYEKL. Trimming cost V 0 bases and J 7 bases, with 13 bases left between them. The CDR3: CASSQDRLRRQPQHF. DNA of the CDR3: TGCGCCAGCAGCCAAGACAGACTGAGAAGACAGCCCCAGCATTTT.

This chain links TRBV4-3 with TRBJ2-2; the D is unclear. The CDR3 has 15 amino acids. Germline loops: CDR1 LGHNA, CDR2 YSLEER. V was cut by 1 base and J by 5 bases, with 11 bases left in between. CDR3 region: CASSQAVQRTGELFF. In DNA form, the CDR3 reads TGCGCCAGCAGCCAAGCGGTCCAGAGGACCGGGGAGCTGTTTTTT.

This clone was counted a single time. The rearrangement uses TRBV7-9 and TRBJ1-1; D is uncertain. Germline lookup yields CDR1 SEHNR and CDR2 FQNEAQ (reference sequence). V lost 5 bases to trimming and J lost 1 base, with 8 bases between them. The CDR3 extends over 13 amino acids. For the CDR3, the DNA is TGTGCCAGCAGCCGTCGGGAGAACACTGAAGCTTTCTTT. Translation: CASSRRENTEAFF.

This rearrangement joins TRBV7-9 to TRBJ1-3, with TRBD1 as a possible D gene (6 bases). V lost 1 base and J 0 bases, leaving 10 bases between the germline ends. CDR1 and CDR2 (germline): SEHNR, FQNEAQ (reference sequence). CDR3 length equals 16 residues. CDR3 in DNA: TGTGCCAGCAGCTTAGGGGGGCGGCTCTCTGGAAACACCATATATTTT. This codes for CASSLGGRLSGNTIYF.

The rearrangement links TRBV6-2 or TRBV6-3 to TRBJ2-1; 8 positions match TRBD2. The CDR3 loop spans 13 amino acids. Trimming removed 0 bases from V and 10 bases from J; junction bases left unmatched: 2. The germline V gene has CDR1 MNHEY and CDR2 SVGEGT. CDR3 sequence (DNA): TGTGCCAGCAGTTACTCCGCTAGCGGGGAGCAGTTCTTC. Protein: CASSYSASGEQFF.

This sequence joins TRBV9 and TRBJ1-2; D uncertain. V was pared by 2 bases and J by 8 bases, with 16 bases between. This CDR3 region has 14 residues. CDR1 and CDR2 from the germline V gene are SGDLS and YYNGEE. CDR3 protein: CASSVHTEMWGYTF. The CDR3 DNA is TGTGCCAGCAGCGTCCACACCGAAATGTGGGGCTACACCTTC.